The sample holds a few counts of the clone carrying this TCR beta chain. Profiling relied on immunoSEQ multiplex PCR, and the TCRdb table lists in-frame clones only, not all of them. The table includes about 97,000 clones, 75% to 95% detected once. This record belongs to a study of graft-versus-host responses after intestinal transplantation. The sequenced sample was PBMCs, obtained 450 to 480 days after intestinal transplant. The origin of this receptor is a human patient who received an intestinal transplant, so some T cells may come from the graft donor.

The CDR3 spells CASSKKDTEQYF. The CDR3 nucleotides read TGTGCCAGCAGCAAAAAGGACACCGAGCAGTACTTC. The genes are TRBV21-1 and TRBJ2-7; the D call in the table, TRBD1, was not verified against the DNA. TRBV21-1 is a pseudogene locus. There are 12 residues in the CDR3.